The clone carrying this TCR beta chain is categorized as medium-sized (0.01 to 0.1%). This entry comes from a study of graft-versus-host responses after intestinal transplantation. Sequencing used immunoSEQ multiplex PCR; TCRdb keeps in-frame clones, though not all of them. The table lists tens of thousands of clones, approximately 40% of them singletons. Responders that carried the CFSE label, about 200,000 of them, were plated with about 200,000 irradiated, violet-dye-labeled stimulator cells. Trimming took 5 bases from V and 8 from J; bases not matched to a gene: 7. Germline V gene data show CDR1 as SEHNR and CDR2 as FQNEAQ (reference sequence). The CDR3 loop spans 15 amino acids.

This sequence originates from a human patient who was an organ donor for intestinal transplantation. The chain links TRBV7-9 to TRBJ2-1, with 12 positions matching TRBD2. The sample was alloreactive CD8+ T cells from a mixed lymphocyte reaction culture, taken before transplantation. As for subset: CFSE-low proliferating T cells sorted from approximately 6-day pre-transplant mixed lymphocyte reaction (GvH or HvG direction). In nucleotides, the CDR3 is TGTGCCAGCAGCCTACTAGCGGGAGGCGGGGATGAGCAGTTCTTC. Its translation: CASSLLAGGGDEQFF.